The 30 T cell receptor beta chains listed next were all sequenced from one sample in a study of CD8+ T cells in alopecia areata. In each case, RNA was isolated and then reverse transcribed into cDNA as the sequencing template. The table came from immunoSEQ multiplex PCR; TCRdb's copy has only in-frame clones and leaves some out. The table records tens of thousands of clones, around 57% of them present only once. Sorting of the five patients' CD4+ cells gave CD25+CD127- cells as the output. Specimen: CD4+ Tregs sorted from blood. Every receptor here comes from a human donor with alopecia areata.

CDR3 DNA: TGTGCCAGCAGCCGCGCCGGGACAGGGGGCTTTGGTGAAAAACTGTTTTTT. Encoded protein: CASSRAGTGGFGEKLFF. V usage is TRBV7-9 and J usage is TRBJ1-4, with 12 bases that match TRBD1. V lost 5 bases, J lost 7 bases, and 11 bases stayed unmatched. Germline V lookup: CDR1 SEHNR, CDR2 FQNEAQ (reference sequence). The CDR3 has 17 residues.

This clone was detected a few times. The chain employs TRBV6-6 and TRBJ2-5, with TRBD2 matching 16 bases. This CDR3 is built from 14 residues. Germline V gives CDR1 MNHNY, CDR2 SVGAGI (reference sequence). The V segment lost 6 bases and the J segment 13 bases; nucleotides outside the gene matches: 8. The CDR3 DNA follows: TGTGCCAGCAGGCCGGGACTAGCGGGGGGGGATTGGTACTTC. It codes for CASRPGLAGGDWYF.

This chain links TRBV7-9 with TRBJ2-3; 7 nucleotides align to TRBD1. Trimming at V came to 5 bases and at J to 6 bases, leaving 2 bases not matched to a gene. Per germline, CDR1 SEHNR and CDR2 FQNEAQ (reference sequence). The CDR3 is made up of 12 amino acids. CDR3 region: CASSVQGDTQYF. As DNA, the CDR3 is TGTGCCAGCAGCGTACAGGGGGATACGCAGTATTTT.

Only a few counts were recorded for this clone. The CDR3 protein is CASSQPPADYEQYF. CDR3 coding DNA: TGCGCCAGCAGTCAGCCCCCCGCCGACTACGAGCAGTACTTC. The chain is built from TRBV23-1 and TRBJ2-7; D is unclear. TRBV23-1 is reported as an ORF; its role is uncertain. The CDR3 loop spans 14 amino acids. Trimming pared 3 bases from V and 3 bases from J, leaving 12 bases between.

This clone was observed a few times. The V and J genes are TRBV5-4 and TRBJ2-1; D perhaps matches TRBD1 (5 bases). Germline V gene lookup returns CDR1 SGHNT and CDR2 YYREEE (reference sequence). The ends were cut back, 4 bases at V and 4 bases at J, with 15 bases in the middle. The CDR3 has 15 residues. In nucleotides, the CDR3 is TGTGCCAGCAGCCCGAAGGGGATTCCATACAATGAGCAGTTCTTC. Its protein product is CASSPKGIPYNEQFF. The full variable domain, its missing parts supplied by reference TRBV5-4 and TRBJ2-1, is ETGVTQSPTHLIKTRGQQVTLRCSSQSGHNTVSWYQQALGQGPQFIFQYYREEENGRGNFPPRFSGLQFPNYSSELNVNALELDDSALYLCASSPKGIPYNEQFFGPGTRLTVL.

The V and J genes are TRBV29-1 and TRBJ2-1; D is ambiguous. The CDR3 extends over 11 amino acids. Germline V lookup: CDR1 SQVTM, CDR2 ANQGSEA. The V and J ends lost 0 bases and 12 bases respectively, with 9 bases between them. CDR3 residues: CSVEEAWAQFF. DNA of the CDR3: TGCAGCGTTGAAGAGGCGTGGGCGCAGTTCTTC.

The chain uses TRBV28 and TRBJ1-2; no clear D. This CDR3 is built from 13 residues. Germline values: CDR1 MDHEN, CDR2 SYDVKM. Between the trimmed V and J ends, which lost 4 bases and 8 bases, there was a span of 14 bases. The CDR3 nucleotides are TGTGCCAGCAGTTATGGGTGGGAGCGCGGCTACACCTTC. This codes for CASSYGWERGYTF.

This clone was detected a few times. The chain's CDR3 is CASSFAGQLGGGYTF. CDR3 in DNA: TGTGCCAGCAGCTTCGCGGGACAGCTTGGTGGTGGCTACACCTTC. V usage is TRBV7-2 and J usage is TRBJ1-2; 7 nucleotides match TRBD1. Germline values: CDR1 SGHTA, CDR2 FQGNSA. The CDR3 is 15 residues long. V dropped 3 bases and J dropped 7; count of bases not matched to a gene: 11.

The V and J genes are TRBV6-5 and TRBJ2-6; D possibly corresponds to TRBD1 (5 bases). Germline V gene data show CDR1 as MNHEY and CDR2 as SVGAGI. Trimming took off 0 bases at V and 6 bases at J, with 9 bases between the two ends. The length of the CDR3 is 15 residues. CDR3 DNA sequence: TGTGCCAGCAGTTACTCGCAGGGCGAGGCCAACGTCCTGACTTTC. As protein: CASSYSQGEANVLTF.

The chain employs TRBV5-4 and TRBJ2-2, with a tentative D call TRBD1 (6 bases). CDR1 is SGHNT and CDR2 is YYREEE in the germline V gene (reference sequence). The CDR3 length is 15 residues. With 4 bases removed from V and 0 bases from J, the gap between germline ends came to 10 bases. CDR3 residues: CASSKGQTNTGELFF. CDR3 in DNA: TGTGCCAGCAGCAAAGGACAGACGAACACCGGGGAGCTGTTTTTT.

In its sample, this clone ranks as medium-sized. The rearrangement uses TRBV5-8 and TRBJ2-6, with 7 bases lining up with TRBD2. The V segment lost 3 bases and the J segment 2 bases; nucleotides outside the gene matches: 8. Germline CDR1 SGHTS, CDR2 YDEGEE. The CDR3 length is 17 residues. The CDR3 is CASSSGTNPAGANVLTF. CDR3 sequence (DNA): TGTGCCAGCAGCTCCGGGACTAACCCAGCTGGGGCCAACGTCCTGACTTTC.

The chain joins TRBV7-2 to TRBJ1-1; TRBD1 matches at 7 bases. V shed 3 bases, J shed 1 base, and the junction held 5 bases outside the gene matches. This CDR3 region has 15 residues. CDR1 and CDR2 from the germline V gene are SGHTA and FQGNSA. CDR3 loop: CASSFHRGGNTEAFF. Written as DNA, the CDR3 is TGTGCCAGCAGCTTCCACAGGGGCGGGAACACTGAAGCTTTCTTT. The full variable domain, its missing parts supplied by reference TRBV7-2 and TRBJ1-1, is GAGVSQSPSNKVTEKGKDVELRCDPISGHTALYWYRQSLGQGLEFLIYFQGNSAPDKSGLPSDRFSAERTGGSVSTLTIQRTQQEDSAVYLCASSFHRGGNTEAFFGQGTRLTVV.

The rearrangement joins TRBV18 to TRBJ2-1; perhaps TRBD1 as D (7 bases). Germline-derived CDR1 and CDR2 are KGHSH and LQKENI. The CDR3 runs 16 residues. V lost 3 bases to trimming and J lost 10 bases, with 22 bases between them. The CDR3 loop is CASSPTRAGGPSEQFF. The DNA for the CDR3 is TGTGCCAGCTCACCGACCCGGGCAGGGGGGCCCTCAGAGCAGTTCTTC.

In its sample, this clone was seen a few times. The chain is built from TRBV5-5 and TRBJ2-5, with a possible D match to TRBD1 (6 bases). The germline V gene encodes CDR1 SGHKS and CDR2 YYEKEE (reference sequence). The V end was cut by 4 bases, the J end by 1 base, with 11 bases between. The CDR3 length is 14 residues. The CDR3 nucleotides are TGTGCCAGCAGCGTTCGGACAGTCCAAGAGACCCAGTACTTC. Encoded protein: CASSVRTVQETQYF.

The J gene is TRBJ2-7, the V gene TRBV18; 10 bases are a match to TRBD1. Germline loops: CDR1 KGHSH, CDR2 LQKENI. The V segment lost 4 bases and the J segment 7 bases; nucleotides outside the gene matches: 10. This CDR3 has 15 amino acids. The CDR3 loop reads CASSLLGTGVREQYF. CDR3 in DNA: TGTGCCAGCTCACTCCTCGGGACAGGGGTGCGAGAGCAGTACTTC.

This chain connects TRBV23-1 to TRBJ1-2; D may be TRBD1 (5 bases). TRBV23-1 is identified as an open reading frame with a role that is uncertain. Trimming pared 2 bases from V and 5 bases from J, leaving 21 bases between. This CDR3 has 17 amino acids. The CDR3 protein is CASSQSFAQGAGYGYTF. The CDR3 region has the DNA TGCGCCAGCAGTCAAAGTTTTGCGCAGGGCGCGGGGTATGGCTACACCTTC.

The chain recombines TRBV5-1 with TRBJ1-2, with D uncertain. Per the germline V gene, CDR1 is SGHRS and CDR2 is YFSETQ. V was trimmed by 0 bases and J by 8 bases, leaving 8 bases between them. The CDR3 totals 12 residues. The CDR3 is CASSLGYEGYTF. CDR3 sequence (DNA): TGCGCCAGCAGCTTGGGATATGAGGGCTACACCTTC.

The V call is TRBV5-1, the J call TRBJ2-7; D not resolved. The CDR3 is made up of 13 amino acids. CDR1 and CDR2 (germline): SGHRS, YFSETQ. V gave up 3 bases and J gave up 1 base, with 8 bases separating them. The CDR3 sequence: CASSSGPSYEQYF. The CDR3 DNA sequence: TGCGCCAGCAGCTCGGGCCCATCCTACGAGCAGTACTTC.

With regard to this clone: One end of the junction is discordant with germline, which a read error may explain. V and J are TRBV6-5 and TRBJ2-4; 12 bases are shared with TRBD2. The CDR3 totals 14 residues. The V gene's germline CDR1 is MNHEY and CDR2 SVGAGI. The CDR3 DNA reads as TGTGCCAGTCTAGGGGGGTTACTAGCGGGAGGCATCCACTTC. Its translation: CASLGGLLAGGIHF.

This clone was observed a handful of times. The chain is built from TRBV5-1 and TRBJ2-7; TRBD1 agrees at 9 bases. Germline V gene sequence: CDR1 SGHRS, CDR2 YFSETQ. CDR3 length: 15 residues. V lost 4 bases, J lost 7 bases, and 12 bases stayed unmatched. The CDR3 here is CASSLTGGQPKEQYF. In nucleotides, the CDR3 is TGCGCCAGCAGCCTTACAGGGGGCCAGCCGAAAGAGCAGTACTTC.

This clone is medium-sized within its sample. This chain connects TRBV5-1 to TRBJ1-4; D gene unclear. CDR3 size: 14 residues. Germline CDR1 SGHRS, CDR2 YFSETQ. V was cut by 5 bases and J by 7 bases, with 15 bases left in between. DNA of the CDR3: TGCGCCAGCAGAATGACGACCGCAGGTGAAAAACTGTTTTTT. This encodes CASRMTTAGEKLFF. Looking up the rest from reference TRBV5-1 and TRBJ1-4 gives the full variable domain: KAGVTQTPRYLIKTRGQQVTLSCSPISGHRSVSWYQQTPGQGLQFLFEYFSETQRNKGNFPGRFSGRQFSNSRSEMNVSTLELGDSALYLCASRMTTAGEKLFFGSGTQLSVL.

This sequence joins TRBV6-6 and TRBJ1-5; D is possibly TRBD1 (6 bases). Between the trimmed V and J ends, which lost 10 bases and 1 base, there was a span of 17 bases. The CDR3 is 15 amino acids. CDR1 and CDR2 (germline): MNHNY, SVGAGI (reference sequence). This CDR3 is CATCNGQLSNQPQHF. The CDR3 coding sequence is TGTGCCACCTGTAACGGACAGCTCAGCAATCAGCCCCAGCATTTT.

This clone has more than one count but fewer than ten. The chain joins TRBV7-9 to TRBJ2-6; D could derive from TRBD1 or TRBD2 (5 bases each). Trimming cost V 1 base and J 0 bases, with 10 bases left between them. The CDR3 is 17 residues long. Germline V lookup: CDR1 SEHNR, CDR2 FQNEAQ (reference sequence). CDR3 in DNA: TGTGCCAGCAGCTTAGGGGCAGGGAGCTCTGGGGCCAACGTCCTGACTTTC. This gives the protein CASSLGAGSSGANVLTF.

The J gene is TRBJ1-1, the V gene TRBV28, with D possibly TRBD1 on 5 matching bases. The CDR3 runs 13 residues. Trimming took 9 bases from V and 8 from J, leaving 19 bases between them. CDR1 is MDHEN, CDR2 SYDVKM, per germline. CDR3 sequence (DNA): TGTGCCAGTAATATGTGGAACAGGCGGGAAGCTTTCTTT. Amino acid sequence: CASNMWNRREAFF.

The chain joins TRBV7-9 to TRBJ2-1, with D maybe TRBD1 (5 bases). The V gene's germline CDR1 is SEHNR and CDR2 FQNEAQ (reference sequence). The CDR3 consists of 15 residues. V was clipped by 1 base and J by 3 bases, with 10 bases between them. In DNA, the CDR3 is TGTGCCAGCAGCTTAGGCAGGGTACGCTACAATGAGCAGTTCTTC. It yields the protein CASSLGRVRYNEQFF. Combining the CDR3 with reference TRBV7-9 and TRBJ2-1 gives the whole variable domain DTGVSQNPRHKITKRGQNVTFRCDPISEHNRLYWYRQTLGQGPEFLTYFQNEAQLEKSRLLSDRFSAERPKGSFSTLEIQRTEQGDSAMYLCASSLGRVRYNEQFFGPGTRLTVL.

The chain recombines TRBV6-1 with TRBJ1-1; TRBD1 aligns across 9 bases. Germline loops: CDR1 MNHNS, CDR2 SASEGT. V dropped 6 bases and J dropped 5; count of bases not matched to a gene: 7. The CDR3 extends over 14 amino acids. Here the CDR3 reads CASRSGTGRTEAFF. The CDR3 DNA reads as TGTGCCAGCAGATCCGGGACAGGGAGGACTGAAGCTTTCTTT.

The chain carries TRBV6-6 and TRBJ2-5; 8 nucleotides match TRBD1. J gave up 3 bases and V 8 bases, and 5 bases lay outside the gene matches. The CDR3 has 13 amino acids. CDR1 and CDR2 from the germline V gene are MNHNY and SVGAGI (reference sequence). The CDR3 is CASHDRGKETQYF. The CDR3 bases are TGTGCCAGCCATGACAGGGGCAAAGAGACCCAGTACTTC.

This chain connects TRBV4-3 to TRBJ1-3; D ambiguous. Trimming pared 4 bases from V and 8 bases from J, leaving 18 bases between. Looked up from germline, CDR1 is LGHNA and CDR2 is YSLEER. This CDR3 is 15 amino acids long. CDR3 in DNA: TGCGCCAGCAGCCTTACCCGGGCCCCGGTGGACACCATATATTTT. Encoded protein: CASSLTRAPVDTIYF.

On this clone: Relative to the germline gene, one junction end is altered; a read error may explain this. J is TRBJ2-7 and V is TRBV7-2, with D unclear. The V gene's germline CDR1 is SGHTA and CDR2 FQGNSA. The CDR3 spans 15 residues. In nucleotides, the CDR3 is TGTGCCGGCAGCTTAGAGGCGTCGTTAGTCTACGAGCAGTACTTC. It yields the protein CAGSLEASLVYEQYF.

The chain combines TRBV27 with TRBJ1-2, with D hard to call. Germline CDR1 is MNHEY and CDR2 is SMNVEV (reference sequence). This CDR3 region has 14 residues. V was clipped by 5 bases and J by 2 bases, with 12 bases between them. In nucleotides, the CDR3 is TGTGCCAGCAGTCCGAGGGAGTCCAACTATGGCTACACCTTC. This codes for CASSPRESNYGYTF.